This TCR beta chain was identified during a study of PD-L1 blockade in urothelial cancer (dated by TCRdb to about 2017). General notes on the study: All patients started therapy in about 2014 and received atezolizumab 1,200 mg intravenously every 3 weeks. About 90% of the 29 patients were identified as males with urothelial cancer of bladder origin, and a prior smoking history was reported by 18 of 29 patients. An ECOG performance status of 0 or 1 was recorded for the patients, and 0 to 3 prior chemotherapy regimens had been received by the patients. Blood samples were analyzed at two time points: 3 weeks after treatment start (second dose) and 6 weeks after treatment start. Blood samples gave median yields of about 150,000 T cells and more than 80,000 unique TCRs, along with a median clonality of around 0.08. An exploratory multi-omic analysis was conducted of the somatic, immune and clinical correlates of response to PD-L1 blockade with atezolizumab in urothelial cancer. Pretreatment tumor samples, along with matched peripheral blood serially collected before and after atezolizumab treatment, were subjected to TCR sequencing. Durable clinical benefit was defined as progression-free survival longer than 6 months, and TCR features were also tested against progression-free and overall survival. Whole exome sequencing and RNA sequencing of pretreatment tumors were performed alongside TCR sequencing in the same patients. Durable clinical benefit was achieved by nine patients but not by the remaining 20. Pretreatment blood TCR-seq was available for 27 to 30 patients, at least one posttreatment blood collection was obtained for approximately 24 patients, and tumor TCR-seq was available for approximately 24 patients.

The cohort included 29 patients with locally advanced or metastatic urothelial carcinoma who were treated at Memorial Sloan Kettering on a trial protocol. Peripheral blood mononuclear cells were collected pretreatment and during treatment, with between 1 and 8 total time points per patient. The Qiagen DNeasy Blood extraction kit was used to purify genomic DNA from total PBMCs and from tumor samples. Collected pretreatment and during treatment, PBMCs were isolated and stored as previously described. About this clone itself: It lacks a known antigen. No per-base quality is available; no much larger clone lies one base away.

Synthetic TCR analog templates were spiked into each PCR so that absolute template abundance could be estimated from read counts. Using the immunoSEQ assay, TCRbeta CDR3 regions were amplified from genomic DNA with bias-controlled V and J gene primers. Rearranged TCRbeta segments were sequenced at approximately 20X coverage. Per the original workflow: Clustering was used to correct sequencing errors, and CDR3s were annotated against IMGT so that V, D and J genes could be assigned. Only productive TCRbeta rearrangements were used in downstream analyses, excluding out-of-frame or stop-codon sequences. Clonality was computed as one minus Shannon entropy normalized by the log of the number of unique productive sequences. Clones differing between time points or between blood and tumor were identified using Fisher's exact test with Benjamini-Hochberg correction, with an adjusted p below 0.01 applied as the threshold. Held by TCRdb, this immuneACCESS table contains in-frame sequences only and omits some clones. Under half of the omission traces to an unresolved V gene where checked; the cause of the rest is unknown. V, J and clone size are those of that table, while D and trimming were read from the DNA. The sample table lists about 52,000 clones, over 75% of them with a count of one. The top ten clonotypes cover about 5.3% of the sample.

The study at large found these results: A pretreatment peripheral blood TCR clonality below the median was linked to improved progression-free and overall survival. Because of the small sample size (n ≈ 30) and the many exploratory analyses performed, the results are intended to be regarded as hypothesis-generating. Greater expansion of tumor-associated TCR clones in peripheral blood 3 weeks after the start of treatment was observed in patients with durable benefit (n ≈ 22, p = 0.022).

As encoded in the germline V gene, CDR1 is LGHNT while CDR2 is FRNRAP. For this chain, trimming is 6 bases at the V end and 7 bases at the J end, and the number of junction bases without a gene match is 6. The CDR3 has 13 amino acids, counting the end cysteine and phenylalanine. Only the CDR3 region is kept as DNA, spanning 39 bases read in frame from base 1. This chain joins TRBV12-5 to TRBJ2-5, with 9 bases aligning to TRBD1. The sequences come from PBMCs, collected around atezolizumab (anti-PD-L1) treatment. This TCR was recovered from a man aged 40-50 years with urothelial cancer. The CDR3 is CASGLGQGTTQYF. The base sequence is TGTGCTAGTGGCCTTGGACAGGGGACGACCCAGTACTTC.